A few counts support the clone carrying this T cell receptor (beta chain). Its antigen remains unidentified. These data are taken from a study of molecular identifiers for immune sequencing clone quantification. Overall study findings and caveats: Effector cells had over 99% of their molecules in clones above 20 RNA copies, while naive cells had under 1%.

From 20,000 to 1,000,000 sorted cells, naive CD8 libraries were generated with 10%, 30% or 50% RNA. The CD8+CD4-CCR7+CD45RA+ phenotype defined the sorted naive CD8 T cells. TCRdb ran MiXCR on the PCR reads and lists one entry per CDR3 protein. The sample includes 75,000 to 95,000 distinct CDR3 sequences, 25% of them seen just once. Trimming took off 4 bases at V and 0 bases at J, with 11 bases between the two ends. The CDR3 runs to 14 residues. Material for sequencing was naive CD8+ T cells from blood, with Jurkat cell RNA spiked in. The subset is: FACS-sorted CD8+CD4-CCR7+CD45RA+ naive T cells. The TCR sequence derives from a human donor in good health. Some libraries in this study had Jurkat cell RNA spiked in. The rearrangement links TRBV5-7 to TRBJ2-7, with a weak D call TRBD1 (6 bases). TRBV5-7 is labeled an ORF, and its function is uncertain. The CDR3, as DNA: TGTGCCAGCAGCCCGGGACACCACTCCTACGAGCAGTACTTC. Encoded protein: CASSPGHHSYEQYF.